This is a list of T cell receptor beta chains from one sample in a study of shared clonotypes between healthy human individuals. The assay was immunoSEQ multiplex PCR, and TCRdb's table has in-frame clones only and misses some. The data show about 510,000 clones, 79% seen once. Sequencing was performed on PBMCs. All receptors come from a woman between 40 and 55 years old in good health. Some clones in this sample may be carry-over from other donors' samples. Both conserved end residues are part of each CDR3. Fields, in order: CDR3 DNA, CDR3 protein, J gene, D gene, V gene, clone size. A D gene is named only where the DNA matches it firmly. Not all rows give a size; the values are once, few, many and, for expanded clones, a class.

CDR3nt: TGTGCCAGCGGGCCTGCTCCGTCCTACGAGCAGTACTTC; CDR3aa: CASGPAPSYEQYF; j_gene: TRBJ2-7; d_gene: .; v_gene: TRBV11-2; abundance: few
CDR3nt: TGCGCCAGCAGTCCCACCGGGACTAGCGGCAGCTCCTACAATGAGCAGTTCTTC; CDR3aa: CASSPTGTSGSSYNEQFF; j_gene: TRBJ2-1; d_gene: TRBD2; v_gene: TRBV23-1; abundance: .
CDR3nt: TGTGCCTGGGGAAAGGGACAGCTCCAAGAGACCCAGTACTTC; CDR3aa: CAWGKGQLQETQYF; j_gene: TRBJ2-5; d_gene: TRBD1; v_gene: TRBV30; abundance: .
CDR3nt: TGTGCCAGCAGCCCGGATGGGGGTGCTAATTCACCCCTCCACTTT; CDR3aa: CASSPDGGANSPLHF; j_gene: TRBJ1-6; d_gene: .; v_gene: TRBV5-4; abundance: .
CDR3nt: TGCAGTGCTCGTACTAGCGGAATAACTTTTTTT; CDR3aa: CSARTSGITFF; j_gene: TRBJ2-3; d_gene: TRBD2; v_gene: TRBV20-1; abundance: .
CDR3nt: TGTGCCACCAGCAGAGTGGGGGCCAACACTGAAGCTTTCTTT; CDR3aa: CATSRVGANTEAFF; j_gene: TRBJ1-1; d_gene: .; v_gene: TRBV15; abundance: .
CDR3nt: TGTGCCAGCAGCCAAAACCCCCTTGCGGGAGCGGGCACAGATACGCAGTATTTT; CDR3aa: CASSQNPLAGAGTDTQYF; j_gene: TRBJ2-3; d_gene: TRBD2; v_gene: TRBV4-2; abundance: .
CDR3nt: TGTGCCAGCAGTGCCGGGCTAGCGGCCACAGATACGCAGTATTTT; CDR3aa: CASSAGLAATDTQYF; j_gene: TRBJ2-3; d_gene: TRBD2; v_gene: TRBV6-4; abundance: .
CDR3nt: TGTGCCAGCAGCGCGACTAGCGGGAGTGGAGAGACCCAGTACTTC; CDR3aa: CASSATSGSGETQYF; j_gene: TRBJ2-5; d_gene: TRBD2; v_gene: TRBV6-5; abundance: .
CDR3nt: TGTGCCAGCAGCAAACTTTCATTCAATGAGCAGTTCTTC; CDR3aa: CASSKLSFNEQFF; j_gene: TRBJ2-1; d_gene: .; v_gene: TRBV7-2; abundance: .
CDR3nt: TGTGCCATCAGTGAGTCAGACACCTATGGCTACACCTTC; CDR3aa: CAISESDTYGYTF; j_gene: TRBJ1-2; d_gene: .; v_gene: TRBV10-3; abundance: .
CDR3nt: TGTGCCAGTAGCGACAACAGAGTTCGAGGTGATTCCGCTGAAGCTTTCTTT; CDR3aa: CASSDNRVRGDSAEAFF; j_gene: TRBJ1-1; d_gene: .; v_gene: TRBV19; abundance: .
CDR3nt: TGTGCCAGCAGCCAATCGTACAGGGGACGCACAGATACGCAGTATTTT; CDR3aa: CASSQSYRGRTDTQYF; j_gene: TRBJ2-3; d_gene: TRBD1; v_gene: TRBV16; abundance: .
CDR3nt: TGCGCCAGCAGCTCCCGGGAGGTCGGCGGGGGTGAGCAGTTCTTC; CDR3aa: CASSSREVGGGEQFF; j_gene: TRBJ2-1; d_gene: TRBD2; v_gene: TRBV5-1; abundance: .
CDR3nt: TGCGCCAGCAGCCAAGATTCAGGTCCCACCGGGGAGCTGTTTTTT; CDR3aa: CASSQDSGPTGELFF; j_gene: TRBJ2-2; d_gene: .; v_gene: TRBV4-3; abundance: .
CDR3nt: TGTGCCAGCAGCTTGGAGTTTCGGGGGCCGGGCAATGAGCAGTTCTTC; CDR3aa: CASSLEFRGPGNEQFF; j_gene: TRBJ2-1; d_gene: .; v_gene: TRBV5-6; abundance: .
CDR3nt: TGTGCCAGCTCACCGTCGGGTAGGACAGATACGCAGTATTTT; CDR3aa: CASSPSGRTDTQYF; j_gene: TRBJ2-3; d_gene: .; v_gene: TRBV18; abundance: .
CDR3nt: TGTGCCAGTAGTACAAGCTCCTACGAGCAGTACTTC; CDR3aa: CASSTSSYEQYF; j_gene: TRBJ2-7; d_gene: .; v_gene: TRBV19; abundance: .
CDR3nt: TGTGCCTGGAGTGTTGGGGTAGCGGGAGCCGCTGATACGCAGTATTTT; CDR3aa: CAWSVGVAGAADTQYF; j_gene: TRBJ2-3; d_gene: TRBD2; v_gene: TRBV30; abundance: once
CDR3nt: TGTGCCAGCAGCTTCGGGGCACAGGGCTCGGGCACTGAAGCTTTCTTT; CDR3aa: CASSFGAQGSGTEAFF; j_gene: TRBJ1-1; d_gene: .; v_gene: TRBV5-4; abundance: .
CDR3nt: TGTGCCAGCAGCTACTACAACTATGGCTACACCTTC; CDR3aa: CASSYYNYGYTF; j_gene: TRBJ1-2; d_gene: .; v_gene: TRBV14; abundance: .
CDR3nt: TGTGCCAGCAGTGAGGGACTAGCGGATATCAATGAGCAGTTCTTC; CDR3aa: CASSEGLADINEQFF; j_gene: TRBJ2-1; d_gene: TRBD2; v_gene: TRBV6-4; abundance: medium-sized
CDR3nt: TGTGCCAGCGAGGCCACTGAAGCTTTCTTT; CDR3aa: CASEATEAFF; j_gene: TRBJ1-1; d_gene: .; v_gene: TRBV18; abundance: .
CDR3nt: TGTGCCAGCCGGGGCAGTAACTACGAGCAGTACTTC; CDR3aa: CASRGSNYEQYF; j_gene: TRBJ2-7; d_gene: .; v_gene: TRBV5-4; abundance: few
CDR3nt: TGTGCCAGCAGCCACTCCGGGACAGTGAACACTGAAGCTTTCTTT; CDR3aa: CASSHSGTVNTEAFF; j_gene: TRBJ1-1; d_gene: TRBD1; v_gene: TRBV2; abundance: .
CDR3nt: TGTGCCAGCAGTCTTAGCGGGGGACTATACGAGCAGTACTTC; CDR3aa: CASSLSGGLYEQYF; j_gene: TRBJ2-7; d_gene: TRBD2; v_gene: TRBV28; abundance: few
CDR3nt: TGCGCCAGCAGCTACCAGACTAGCGGGTCGTACAATGAGCAGTTCTTC; CDR3aa: CASSYQTSGSYNEQFF; j_gene: TRBJ2-1; d_gene: TRBD2; v_gene: TRBV5-1; abundance: .